The T cell receptor beta chain described here comes from a study of CD8+ T cells in alopecia areata. Overall study results and limits: In lesional scalp, particularly from alopecia totalis/universalis, clonality was higher than in normal scalp. Tofacitinib did not eliminate many expanded lesional clones from scalp or blood. Scalp clonality, together with expanded CD8+ clones among the top 100, fell significantly with tofacitinib.

Extracted RNA was reverse transcribed, and the resulting cDNA served as sequencing template. The data were produced by immunoSEQ multiplex PCR, yet TCRdb's version contains in-frame clones alone and is incomplete. The sample consists of some 110,000 clones, roughly 50% of them appearing once. The CDR3 sequence is 13 residues long. Germline CDR1 is SGHRS and CDR2 is YFSETQ. Trimming left V 0 bases short and J 11 bases short, with 14 bases between. Treatment: oral pan-JAK inhibitor, 5-10 mg twice daily. On this clone: The target antigen is unknown.

This specimen was CD8+ T cells sorted from blood, taken at week 24, from a patient treated with tofacitinib. The chain recombines TRBV5-1 with TRBJ1-1; possibly TRBD1 for D (5 bases). The sequence was obtained from a human donor with alopecia areata. The CDR3 loop reads CASSLDRLGEAFF. CDR3 nucleotide sequence: TGCGCCAGCAGCTTGGATCGATTAGGGGAGGCTTTCTTT.